This record looks at one TCR beta chain sequence and its context. An end of the junction differs from the germline gene, which may be a read error. Profiled with immunoSEQ multiplex PCR; TCRdb holds only in-frame clones, not every one. The data hold about 190,000 clones, with around four fifths observed a single time. This record comes from a study of blood T cell repertoires in COVID-19. The receptor comes from a woman under 40 with acute or convalescent COVID-19. The sequenced sample consisted of peripheral blood.

CDR3 nucleotide sequence: TGTGCCAGCAGTGAAGGGAGGACCGCCAAGAAGGATTTT. Translating it yields CASSEGRTAKKDF. V usage is TRBV6-1 and J usage is TRBJ1-1; no clear D gene. The germline CDR1 and CDR2 sequences are MNHNS and SASEGT. The length of the CDR3 is 13 residues.